This T cell receptor beta chain was captured by sequencing in a study of neurological immune-mediated disorders. This clonotype turned up a few times. Germline CDR1 is LGHDT and CDR2 is YNNKEL (reference sequence). Trimming shortened V by 5 bases and J by 0 bases, and 8 bases separated the two germline ends. The CDR3 is made up of 14 amino acids. Stated time point: longitudinal time-point 2. The study built unsorted libraries from 2 million PBMCs kept at -80 C. TCRdb reprocessed the 5' RACE reads with MiXCR, giving one entry per CDR3 protein. Found here are 60,000 to 75,000 distinct CDR3 sequences, about 8.9% of them singletons; the top ten hold around an eighth.

The sequence derives from a young man in good health. The genes are TRBV3-1 and TRBJ1-5; D is unresolved. The specimen sequenced was PBMCs. The CDR3 nucleotides read TGTGCCAGCAGCTACGACGGTAGCAATCAGCCCCAGCATTTT. Its protein is CASSYDGSNQPQHF.